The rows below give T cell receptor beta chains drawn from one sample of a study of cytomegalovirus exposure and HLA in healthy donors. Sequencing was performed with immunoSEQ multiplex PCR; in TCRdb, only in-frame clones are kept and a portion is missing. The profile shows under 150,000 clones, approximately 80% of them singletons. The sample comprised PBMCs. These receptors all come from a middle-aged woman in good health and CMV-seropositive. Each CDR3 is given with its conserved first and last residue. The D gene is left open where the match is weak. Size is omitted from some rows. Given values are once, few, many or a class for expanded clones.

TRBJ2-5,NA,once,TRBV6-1,CASSEGAPGETQYF,TGTGCCAGCAGTGAGGGGGCGCCGGGGGAGACCCAGTACTTC
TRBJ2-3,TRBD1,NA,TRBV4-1,CASSQDQQGTQYF,TGCGCCAGCAGCCAGGACCAACAGGGGACGCAGTATTTT
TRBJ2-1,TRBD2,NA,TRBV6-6,CASSNQREAGEQFF,TGTGCCAGCAGTAACCAGCGGGAGGCGGGTGAGCAGTTCTTC
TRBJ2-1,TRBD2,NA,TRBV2,CASSKASGMSEQFF,TGTGCCAGCAGTAAGGCTAGCGGGATGAGTGAGCAGTTCTTC
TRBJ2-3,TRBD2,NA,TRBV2,CACPSSGYDTQYF,TGTGCCTGCCCTTCTAGCGGGTACGATACGCAGTATTTT
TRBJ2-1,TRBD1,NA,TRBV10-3,CAINPGQGAGYNEQFF,TGTGCCATCAACCCGGGACAGGGGGCGGGGTACAATGAGCAGTTCTTC
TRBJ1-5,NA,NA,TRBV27,CASSRIGERQPQHF,TGTGCCAGCAGCCGAATCGGGGAACGTCAGCCCCAGCATTTT
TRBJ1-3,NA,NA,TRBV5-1,CASSSVTGSGNTIYF,TGCGCCAGCAGCTCGGTAACAGGGTCCGGAAACACCATATATTTT
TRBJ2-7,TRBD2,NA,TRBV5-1,CASSFSGRDYEQYF,TGCGCCAGCAGCTTTAGCGGGAGGGACTACGAGCAGTACTTC
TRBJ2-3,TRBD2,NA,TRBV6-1,CVSKLAGSTDTQYF,TGTGTCAGCAAGCTAGCGGGGAGCACAGATACGCAGTATTTT
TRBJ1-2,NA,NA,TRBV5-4,CASSLVDRGYGYTF,TGTGCCAGCAGCTTGGTAGATCGAGGGTATGGCTACACCTTC
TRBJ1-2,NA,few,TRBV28,CASSITTGQDPNGYTF,TGTGCCAGCAGCATAACGACAGGCCAGGATCCTAACGGCTACACCTTC
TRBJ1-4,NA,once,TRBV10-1,CASSESAGEKLFF,TGCGCCAGCAGTGAGTCGGCAGGTGAAAAACTGTTTTTT
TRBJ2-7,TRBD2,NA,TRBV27,CASSLSDRGTTCEQYF,TGTGCCAGCAGTTTATCGGACCGCGGGACTACGTGCGAGCAGTACTTC
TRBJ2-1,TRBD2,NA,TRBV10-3,CAISESTSGTLKVQFF,TGTGCCATCAGTGAGTCGACTAGCGGGACCCTCAAAGTGCAGTTCTTC
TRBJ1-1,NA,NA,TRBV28,CASSSPSRDEAFF,TGTGCCAGCAGTTCTCCCTCGAGGGATGAAGCTTTCTTT
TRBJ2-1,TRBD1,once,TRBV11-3,CASSFTGTGVYNEQFF,TGTGCCAGCAGCTTTACCGGGACAGGGGTCTACAATGAGCAGTTCTTC
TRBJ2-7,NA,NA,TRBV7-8,CASSLRHRDSYEQYF,TGTGCCAGCAGCTTACGGCACAGGGACTCCTACGAGCAGTACTTC
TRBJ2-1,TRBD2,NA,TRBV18,CASSPGVAGGYNEQFF,TGTGCCAGCTCACCAGGGGTAGCGGGAGGTTACAATGAGCAGTTCTTC
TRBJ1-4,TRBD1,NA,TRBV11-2,CASSPHQGDQEKLFF,TGTGCCAGCAGCCCCCACCAGGGGGATCAGGAAAAACTGTTTTTT
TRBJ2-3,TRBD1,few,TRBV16,CASSQSSRGLARDTQYF,TGTGCCAGCAGCCAATCTTCCAGGGGGCTTGCGAGAGATACGCAGTATTTT
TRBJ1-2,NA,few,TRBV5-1,CASRGGGGEENYGYTF,TGCGCCAGCCGAGGAGGAGGGGGGGAAGAGAACTATGGCTACACCTTC
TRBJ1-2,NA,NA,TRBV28,CASGNPLGGRTAYGYTF,TGTGCCAGCGGTAATCCCTTAGGCGGAAGGACAGCTTATGGCTACACCTTC
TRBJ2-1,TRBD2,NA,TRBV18,CASSPGGRAGNEQFF,TGTGCCAGCTCACCGGGAGGGAGGGCCGGGAATGAGCAGTTCTTC
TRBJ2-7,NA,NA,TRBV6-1,CASERGEDYEQYF,TGTGCCAGCGAGAGAGGAGAAGACTACGAGCAGTACTTC
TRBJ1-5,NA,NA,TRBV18,CASSPLAGSGQPQHF,TGTGCCAGCTCACCCTTGGCAGGGTCGGGTCAGCCCCAGCATTTT
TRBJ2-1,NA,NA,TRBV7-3,CANFIAESYNEQFF,TGTGCCAACTTTATAGCGGAGTCCTACAATGAGCAGTTCTTC
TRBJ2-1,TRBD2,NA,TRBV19,CASSAAGTSRSSYNEQFF,TGTGCCAGTAGTGCCGCCGGGACTAGCCGTAGCTCCTACAATGAGCAGTTCTTC
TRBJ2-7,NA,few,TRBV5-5,CASSDRDTDYEQYF,TGTGCCAGCAGCGACCGGGACACCGACTACGAGCAGTACTTC
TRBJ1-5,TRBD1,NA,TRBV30,CAWSIGPGQTNQPQHF,TGTGCCTGGAGTATCGGCCCGGGACAGACCAATCAGCCCCAGCATTTT
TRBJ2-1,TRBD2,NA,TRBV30,CAWRGTSGIRGVQFF,TGTGCCTGGAGAGGGACTAGCGGTATTAGGGGGGTGCAGTTCTTC
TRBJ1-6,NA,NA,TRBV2,CASSDLPGGGLSPLHF,TGTGCCAGCAGCGACCTTCCGGGAGGAGGACTATCACCCCTCCACTTT
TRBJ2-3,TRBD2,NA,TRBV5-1,CASSIVKIAGGIDTQYF,TGCGCCAGCAGCATCGTTAAGATAGCGGGAGGGATAGATACGCAGTATTTT
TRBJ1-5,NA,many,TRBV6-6,CASSYYGQYNQPQHF,TGTGCCAGCAGTTACTACGGACAGTACAATCAGCCCCAGCATTTT
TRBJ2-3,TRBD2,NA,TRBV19,CASSAGTSVTDTQYF,TGTGCCAGTAGTGCCGGGACTAGCGTCACAGATACGCAGTATTTT
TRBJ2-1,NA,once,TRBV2,CASSQAGVERFF,TGTGCCAGCAGCCAGGCAGGGGTCGAGCGGTTCTTC
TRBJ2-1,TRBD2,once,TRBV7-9,CASRDSGSKQFF,TGTGCCAGCAGAGATAGCGGGAGTAAGCAGTTCTTC
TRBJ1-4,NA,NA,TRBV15,CATSRTLPIEKLFF,TGTGCCACCAGCAGAACTCTACCGATAGAAAAACTGTTTTTT
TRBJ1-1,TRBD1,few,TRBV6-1,CASSWTGGAEAFF,TGTGCCAGCAGTTGGACAGGGGGAGCTGAAGCTTTCTTT
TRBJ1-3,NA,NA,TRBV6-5,CASSYSAGNTIYF,TGTGCCAGCAGTTACTCGGCCGGAAACACCATATATTTT
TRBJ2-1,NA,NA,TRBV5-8,CASSLRLFEQFF,TGTGCCAGCAGCCTACGTCTGTTTGAGCAGTTCTTC
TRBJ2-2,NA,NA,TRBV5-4,CASSSAGRKTGELFF,TGTGCCAGCAGCTCCGCAGGGCGGAAAACCGGGGAGCTGTTTTTT
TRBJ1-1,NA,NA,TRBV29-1,CSARVWNTEAFF,TGCAGCGCGCGGGTTTGGAACACTGAAGCTTTCTTT
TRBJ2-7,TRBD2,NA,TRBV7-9,CASSPAGGEQYF,TGTGCCAGCAGCCCTGCGGGGGGCGAGCAGTACTTC
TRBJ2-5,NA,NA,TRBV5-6,CVSSLGGEGAQYF,TGTGTCAGCAGCTTGGGGGGAGAGGGGGCCCAGTACTTC
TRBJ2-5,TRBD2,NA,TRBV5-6,CASSPHPGLRQETQYF,TGTGCCAGCAGCCCCCACCCGGGACTACGACAAGAGACCCAGTACTTC
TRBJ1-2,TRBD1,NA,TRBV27,CASSPLSRQGAYGYTF,TGTGCCAGCAGTCCCCTGTCGAGACAGGGGGCTTATGGCTACACCTTC
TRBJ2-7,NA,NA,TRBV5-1,CASSLEGYDRSEQYF,TGCGCCAGCAGCTTGGAAGGTTACGACCGGAGCGAGCAGTACTTC
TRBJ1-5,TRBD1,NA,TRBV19,CASRLQGARAQPQHF,TGTGCCAGTAGACTACAGGGGGCGAGGGCTCAGCCCCAGCATTTT
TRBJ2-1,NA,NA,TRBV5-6,CASSWGAGADEQFF,TGTGCCAGCAGCTGGGGCGCTGGCGCCGATGAGCAGTTCTTC
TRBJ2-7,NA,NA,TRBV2,CASSEAQVGEQYF,TGTGCCAGCAGTGAAGCGCAGGTGGGTGAGCAGTACTTC
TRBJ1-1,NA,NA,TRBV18,CASSPVRGEAFF,TGTGCCAGCTCACCGGTACGGGGGGAAGCTTTCTTT
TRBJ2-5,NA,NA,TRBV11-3,CASSLILQETQYF,TGTGCCAGCAGCTTAATACTCCAAGAGACCCAGTACTTC
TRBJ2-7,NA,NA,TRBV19,CASSIKGRASDEQYF,TGTGCCAGTAGTATTAAGGGCAGGGCGTCTGACGAGCAGTACTTC